This record looks at one TCR beta chain sequence and its context. The authors' processing: Reference gene primers were amplified, and this amplification served to estimate nucleated cell counts. Produced via immunoSEQ multiplex PCR; TCRdb's table is partial and in-frame only. V, J and clone size reflect that table, while D and trimming were determined from the DNA. The sample consists of about 64,000 clones, roughly 85% of them appearing once. This CDR3 is built from 17 residues. Germline assignment: CDR1 SGHAT and CDR2 FQNNGV. The ends were cut back, 2 bases at V and 4 bases at J, with 20 bases in the middle. The sample comes from a study of blood T cell repertoires in COVID-19. Background on the study: Samples representing acute and convalescent COVID-19 were sourced from the United States, Italy and Spain. T cells, B-cell-depleted T cells, or PBMCs provided the cDNA or gDNA that served as material.

The sequence derives from a man aged 35-49 years with acute or convalescent COVID-19. This chain links TRBV11-2 with TRBJ2-5, with D possibly matching TRBD1 (6 bases). Sequences were obtained from peripheral blood. DNA of the CDR3: TGTGCCAGCAGCTTAACCGGGGCGAGGGGGATGGGAGAGACCCAGTACTTC. This codes for CASSLTGARGMGETQYF.